This record covers a single T cell receptor beta chain. Its antigen is unidentified. This entry comes from a study of identical twins. CDR1 DFQATT and CDR2 SNEGSKA come from the germline V gene (reference sequence). Deletions cut 0 bases from V and 3 bases from J, with 11 bases between. This CDR3 comprises 14 residues. Broader study findings: Without tracking the same donors, conclusions rested on cross-sectional statistical analysis.

Using its own MiXCR run on the 5' RACE reads, TCRdb lists one record per CDR3 protein. Among hundreds of thousands of distinct CDR3 sequences listed, 21% were seen once. These data also featured in a second study, about T cells expressing NK-cell markers.

This chain uses TRBV20-1 with TRBJ1-1; D not certain. The receptor's source is a woman aged 18-30 years in good health. The sequenced sample consisted of PBMCs. CDR3: CSARDLRGYTEAFF. Written as DNA, the CDR3 is TGCAGTGCTAGAGATCTAAGAGGGTACACTGAAGCTTTCTTT.